Below, one TCR beta chain is given with its context. From RNA transcripts, TCR beta CDR3 regions were amplified. Initially, a first-round RT-PCR of the TCR CDR3 employed the HTBI primer set. TCRdb re-called the multiplex PCR reads through MiXCR, storing one row per CDR3 protein. The repertoire holds hundreds of thousands of distinct CDR3 sequences, about 14% seen once, with roughly 10% in the top ten. The data are from a study of T cells in Graves' hyperthyroidism and ophthalmopathy. Study background: Peripheral blood was drawn at first diagnosis, prior to all treatment.

CDR1 is DFQATT and CDR2 is SNEGSKA in the germline V gene (reference sequence). Losses at the gene ends were 4 bases for V and 0 bases for J; bases not matched to a gene: 9. The CDR3 contains 18 residues. V is TRBV20-1 and J is TRBJ2-2; 12 nucleotides agree with TRBD1. Sequenced material: blood. The receptor's source is a woman between 18 and 30 years old with Graves' hyperthyroidism. CDR3 amino acids: CSATGTGGLETNTGELFF. The CDR3 DNA sequence: TGCAGTGCTACCGGGACAGGGGGCCTCGAAACGAACACCGGGGAGCTGTTTTTT.